Listed below are T cell receptor beta chains from one sample, sequenced in a study of blood T cell repertoires in COVID-19. The assay was immunoSEQ multiplex PCR, and TCRdb's table has in-frame clones only and misses some. The data contain some 15,000 clones, 80% to 90% of them singletons. The sequenced sample consisted of peripheral blood. These receptors all stem from a human donor in a cohort sampled during active COVID-19. Each CDR3 is given with its conserved first and last residue. Each record gives: CDR3 DNA, CDR3 protein, D gene, V gene, clone size, J gene. A D gene is named only where the DNA matches it firmly. A clone size is listed for some rows: how often the clone was seen (once, few, many), or a class if it is expanded.

cdr3_nt: TGTGCCAGCAGCCCTCTAGCGGGAGGAGCCCGGCAGTACTTC; cdr3_aa: CASSPLAGGARQYF; d_call: TRBD2; v_call: TRBV7-2; clone_size: .; j_call: TRBJ2-7
cdr3_nt: TGTGCCAGCAGCCAAGGTTTAGGGAGCACGCAGTATTTT; cdr3_aa: CASSQGLGSTQYF; d_call: .; v_call: TRBV3-1/TRBV3-2; clone_size: .; j_call: TRBJ2-3
cdr3_nt: TGTGCCAGCGGGGACAGGGGAAATTCACCCCTCCACTTT; cdr3_aa: CASGDRGNSPLHF; d_call: TRBD1; v_call: TRBV2; clone_size: .; j_call: TRBJ1-6
cdr3_nt: TGCGCCAGCAGCTGGGGACTAGCGGCCCTCAATGAGCAGTTCTTC; cdr3_aa: CASSWGLAALNEQFF; d_call: TRBD2; v_call: TRBV5-1; clone_size: .; j_call: TRBJ2-1
cdr3_nt: TGTGCCAGCAGCCCAGGCAGGACGAACACCGGGGAGCTGTTTTTT; cdr3_aa: CASSPGRTNTGELFF; d_call: .; v_call: TRBV5-4; clone_size: .; j_call: TRBJ2-2
cdr3_nt: TGCGCCAGCAGCATAACAGGGATGGGGAGCTACACCTTC; cdr3_aa: CASSITGMGSYTF; d_call: .; v_call: TRBV4-1; clone_size: .; j_call: TRBJ1-2
cdr3_nt: TGTGCCAGCAGCGATGACACCCAGGAGACCCAGTACTTC; cdr3_aa: CASSDDTQETQYF; d_call: .; v_call: TRBV9; clone_size: .; j_call: TRBJ2-5
cdr3_nt: TGTGCCAGCTCACCGGGGCAGGGCACTGAAGCTTTCTTT; cdr3_aa: CASSPGQGTEAFF; d_call: .; v_call: TRBV18; clone_size: .; j_call: TRBJ1-1
cdr3_nt: TGTGCCAGCAGCCGAGAACGGGGGGAGCTGTTTTTT; cdr3_aa: CASSRERGELFF; d_call: .; v_call: TRBV11-3; clone_size: .; j_call: TRBJ2-2
cdr3_nt: TGTGCCAGCAGTTACTCCAGGGGGAGGAAGACCCAGTACTTC; cdr3_aa: CASSYSRGRKTQYF; d_call: .; v_call: TRBV6-5; clone_size: .; j_call: TRBJ2-5
cdr3_nt: TGTGCCAGCAGGTCGGGGGGGTGGAGCACAGATACGCAGTATTTT; cdr3_aa: CASRSGGWSTDTQYF; d_call: TRBD2; v_call: TRBV5-5; clone_size: .; j_call: TRBJ2-3
cdr3_nt: TGTGCCAGCAGCCGTGATAGGGTTGGGGGGTACGAGCAGTACTTC; cdr3_aa: CASSRDRVGGYEQYF; d_call: .; v_call: TRBV7-9; clone_size: .; j_call: TRBJ2-7
cdr3_nt: TGTGCCAGCAGTTACGCCGGACAGGGTCACTACGAGCAGTACTTC; cdr3_aa: CASSYAGQGHYEQYF; d_call: TRBD1; v_call: TRBV6-5; clone_size: .; j_call: TRBJ2-7
cdr3_nt: TGTGCCAGCAGCTTAGGCCGGACAGGGCTTAGCGAGCAGTACTTC; cdr3_aa: CASSLGRTGLSEQYF; d_call: TRBD1; v_call: TRBV7-2; clone_size: .; j_call: TRBJ2-7
cdr3_nt: TGTGCCAGCTCACCGGACAGGGGAGGACTCACAGATACGCAGTATTTT; cdr3_aa: CASSPDRGGLTDTQYF; d_call: TRBD1; v_call: TRBV18; clone_size: .; j_call: TRBJ2-3
cdr3_nt: TGTGCCAGCAGCCGGGGGACTAGCGGGAGGGCTTCCGATACGCAGTATTTT; cdr3_aa: CASSRGTSGRASDTQYF; d_call: TRBD2; v_call: TRBV7-2; clone_size: once; j_call: TRBJ2-3
cdr3_nt: TGTGCCAGCAGTGATGGGAACAGGGGGGACGAGCAGTACTTC; cdr3_aa: CASSDGNRGDEQYF; d_call: TRBD1; v_call: TRBV6-1; clone_size: .; j_call: TRBJ2-7
cdr3_nt: TGCGCCAGCAGCCCGGGACTAGCGGCCACCTACGAGCAGTACTTC; cdr3_aa: CASSPGLAATYEQYF; d_call: TRBD2; v_call: TRBV5-1; clone_size: .; j_call: TRBJ2-7
cdr3_nt: TGTGCCAGCAGTTCAGGGACAGGCGGTAATTCACCCCTCCACTTT; cdr3_aa: CASSSGTGGNSPLHF; d_call: TRBD1; v_call: TRBV6-6; clone_size: once; j_call: TRBJ1-6
cdr3_nt: TGTGCCAGCAGTGGACTAGCGGGAGGGAGTGGCGGGGAGCTGTTTTTT; cdr3_aa: CASSGLAGGSGGELFF; d_call: TRBD2; v_call: TRBV2; clone_size: once; j_call: TRBJ2-2
cdr3_nt: TGCGCCATCGAGGCCCGGGGCAATGAGCAGTTCTTC; cdr3_aa: CAIEARGNEQFF; d_call: .; v_call: TRBV5-1; clone_size: .; j_call: TRBJ2-1
cdr3_nt: TGTGCCAGTAGTAGGACAGGGGGCGGCAATCAGCCCCAGCATTTT; cdr3_aa: CASSRTGGGNQPQHF; d_call: TRBD1; v_call: TRBV19; clone_size: .; j_call: TRBJ1-5
cdr3_nt: TGTGCCAGCAGCTCCGGGGGGGTTGAAAAACTGTTTTTT; cdr3_aa: CASSSGGVEKLFF; d_call: .; v_call: TRBV5-4; clone_size: .; j_call: TRBJ1-4
cdr3_nt: TGTGCCAGCAGCCCCTCGGGGGGGAGAGAGCAGTACTTC; cdr3_aa: CASSPSGGREQYF; d_call: TRBD2; v_call: TRBV12-3/TRBV12-4; clone_size: .; j_call: TRBJ2-7
cdr3_nt: TGCGCCAGCAGCCAAGAAGGGACAGGGCGTGGCTACACCTTC; cdr3_aa: CASSQEGTGRGYTF; d_call: TRBD1; v_call: TRBV4-1; clone_size: .; j_call: TRBJ1-2